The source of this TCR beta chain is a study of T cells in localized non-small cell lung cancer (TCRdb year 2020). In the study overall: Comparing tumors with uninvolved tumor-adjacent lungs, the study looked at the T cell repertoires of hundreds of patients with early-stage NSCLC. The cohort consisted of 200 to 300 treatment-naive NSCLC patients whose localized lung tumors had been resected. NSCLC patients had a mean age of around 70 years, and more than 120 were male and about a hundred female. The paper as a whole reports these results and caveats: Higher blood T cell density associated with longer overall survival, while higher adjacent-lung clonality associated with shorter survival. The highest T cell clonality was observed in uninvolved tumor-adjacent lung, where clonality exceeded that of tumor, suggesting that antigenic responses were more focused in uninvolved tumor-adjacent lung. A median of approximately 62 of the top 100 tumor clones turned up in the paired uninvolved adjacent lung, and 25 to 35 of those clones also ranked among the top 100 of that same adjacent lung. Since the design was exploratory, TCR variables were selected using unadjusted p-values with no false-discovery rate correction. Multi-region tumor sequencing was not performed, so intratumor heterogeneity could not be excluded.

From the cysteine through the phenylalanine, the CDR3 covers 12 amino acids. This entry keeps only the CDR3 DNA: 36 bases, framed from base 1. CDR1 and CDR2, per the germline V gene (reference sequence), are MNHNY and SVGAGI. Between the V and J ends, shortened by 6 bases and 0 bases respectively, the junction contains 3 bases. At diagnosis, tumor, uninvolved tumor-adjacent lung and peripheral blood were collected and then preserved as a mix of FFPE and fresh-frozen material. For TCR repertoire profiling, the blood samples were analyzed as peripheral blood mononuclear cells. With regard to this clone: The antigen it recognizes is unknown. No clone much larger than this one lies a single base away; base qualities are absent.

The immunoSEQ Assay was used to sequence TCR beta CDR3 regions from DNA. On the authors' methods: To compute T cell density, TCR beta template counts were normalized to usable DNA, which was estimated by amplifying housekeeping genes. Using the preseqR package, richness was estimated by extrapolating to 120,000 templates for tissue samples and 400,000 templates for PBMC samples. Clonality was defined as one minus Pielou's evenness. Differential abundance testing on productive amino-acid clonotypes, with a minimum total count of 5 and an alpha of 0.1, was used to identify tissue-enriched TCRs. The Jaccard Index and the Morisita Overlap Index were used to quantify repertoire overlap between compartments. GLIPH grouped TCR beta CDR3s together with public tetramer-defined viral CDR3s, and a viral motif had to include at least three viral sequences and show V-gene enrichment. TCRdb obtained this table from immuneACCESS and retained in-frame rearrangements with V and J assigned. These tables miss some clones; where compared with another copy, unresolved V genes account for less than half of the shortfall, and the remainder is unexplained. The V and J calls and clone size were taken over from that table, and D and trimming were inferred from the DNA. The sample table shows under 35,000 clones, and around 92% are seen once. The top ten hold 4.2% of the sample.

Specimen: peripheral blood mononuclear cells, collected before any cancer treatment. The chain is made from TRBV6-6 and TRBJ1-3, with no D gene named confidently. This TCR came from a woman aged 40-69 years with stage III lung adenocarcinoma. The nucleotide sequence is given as TGTGCCAGCAGGAACTCTGGAAACACCATATATTTT. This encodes CASRNSGNTIYF.